These T cell receptor beta chains were read from a single sample in a study of blood T cell repertoires in COVID-19. Profiled with immunoSEQ multiplex PCR; TCRdb holds only in-frame clones, not every one. The sample lists 240,000 or so clones, roughly 91% occurring once. Sample: peripheral blood. Source of these receptors: a woman in her forties who had recovered from COVID-19. Each CDR3 is given with its conserved first and last residue. A D gene is named only where the DNA matches it firmly. Clone size is stated in some rows and not others, as once, few, many or a class when expanded.

abundance	v_gene	j_gene	d_gene	CDR3aa	CDR3nt
NA	TRBV7-9	TRBJ2-1	TRBD2	CASSPGASGHNEQFF	TGTGCCAGCAGCCCCGGCGCTAGCGGACACAATGAGCAGTTCTTC
NA	TRBV4-3	TRBJ2-1	NA	CASSQEGGGSYNEQFF	TGCGCCAGCAGCCAAGAGGGAGGGGGCTCCTACAATGAGCAGTTCTTC
NA	TRBV29-1	TRBJ2-3	TRBD2	CSVDPAGVGGTQYF	TGCAGCGTTGATCCAGCGGGGGTAGGGGGTACGCAGTATTTT
NA	TRBV5-1	TRBJ2-7	NA	CASSLVGSHAYEQYF	TGCGCCAGCAGCTTGGTCGGGAGTCACGCCTACGAGCAGTACTTC
NA	TRBV7-9	TRBJ2-3	NA	CASSGAGSTDTQYF	TGTGCCAGCTCCGGGGCGGGGAGCACAGATACGCAGTATTTT
NA	TRBV4-1	TRBJ2-7	NA	CASSQDLGTEQYF	TGCGCCAGCAGCCAAGATTTGGGGACAGAGCAGTACTTC
NA	TRBV25-1	TRBJ2-7	NA	CASSEGGAGDEQYF	TGTGCCAGCAGTGAAGGGGGGGCGGGAGACGAGCAGTACTTC
NA	TRBV27	TRBJ2-7	TRBD1	CASGIGTGSYEQYF	TGTGCCAGCGGAATCGGGACAGGGTCCTACGAGCAGTACTTC
NA	TRBV10-2	TRBJ2-5	TRBD1	CASTGTGAGKETQYF	TGCGCCAGCACCGGGACAGGGGCCGGTAAAGAGACCCAGTACTTC
NA	TRBV24-1	TRBJ1-5	TRBD1	CATEGAGNQPQHF	TGTGCCACCGAGGGGGCAGGGAATCAGCCCCAGCATTTT
NA	TRBV19	TRBJ1-1	TRBD1	CASSRGGPFGTEAFF	TGTGCCAGTAGTCGAGGGGGCCCCTTTGGCACTGAAGCTTTCTTT
NA	TRBV11-2	TRBJ2-5	TRBD1	CASRSGQKETQYF	TGTGCCAGCAGGTCGGGACAGAAAGAGACCCAGTACTTC
few	TRBV7-2	TRBJ2-5	NA	CASSLSRSRRETQYF	TGTGCCAGCAGCTTAAGCCGTTCCCGCCGGGAGACCCAGTACTTC
once	TRBV6-2/TRBV6-3	TRBJ2-7	TRBD2	CASSYTRVAGRIEQYF	TGTGCCAGCAGTTACACCCGGGTAGCGGGAAGAATCGAGCAGTACTTC
once	TRBV11-2	TRBJ1-6	NA	CASSFVSYNSPLHF	TGTGCCAGCAGCTTCGTGTCCTATAATTCACCCCTCCACTTT
NA	TRBV5-1	TRBJ1-2	TRBD1	CASNLGQGDYGYTF	TGCGCCAGCAACCTCGGACAGGGGGACTATGGCTACACCTTC
NA	TRBV7-2	TRBJ1-2	TRBD1	CASSPSPGQGNYGYTF	TGTGCCAGCAGCCCATCCCCTGGACAGGGCAATTATGGCTACACCTTC
NA	TRBV4-1	TRBJ2-5	NA	CASSPPETVNQQETQYF	TGCGCCAGCAGCCCCCCAGAGACAGTTAACCAACAAGAGACCCAGTACTTC
NA	TRBV27	TRBJ1-2	NA	CASSPQGRAFYGYTF	TGTGCCAGCAGTCCCCAGGGGAGGGCCTTCTATGGCTACACCTTC
once	TRBV10-3	TRBJ2-1	TRBD2	CAISEGRGDEQFF	TGTGCCATCAGTGAGGGGCGGGGGGATGAGCAGTTCTTC
NA	TRBV30	TRBJ2-2	NA	CAWKGAANTGELFF	TGTGCCTGGAAGGGAGCGGCGAACACCGGGGAGCTGTTTTTT
NA	TRBV14	TRBJ2-5	NA	CASSHPGAETQYF	TGTGCCAGCAGCCATCCAGGGGCGGAGACCCAGTACTTC
NA	TRBV21-1	TRBJ2-1	NA	CASSPKEGRDEQFF	TGTGCCAGCAGCCCTAAGGAGGGCCGGGATGAGCAGTTCTTC
NA	TRBV11-3	TRBJ2-3	NA	CASSLDLGSTDTQYF	TGTGCCAGCAGCTTAGATCTTGGCAGCACAGATACGCAGTATTTT